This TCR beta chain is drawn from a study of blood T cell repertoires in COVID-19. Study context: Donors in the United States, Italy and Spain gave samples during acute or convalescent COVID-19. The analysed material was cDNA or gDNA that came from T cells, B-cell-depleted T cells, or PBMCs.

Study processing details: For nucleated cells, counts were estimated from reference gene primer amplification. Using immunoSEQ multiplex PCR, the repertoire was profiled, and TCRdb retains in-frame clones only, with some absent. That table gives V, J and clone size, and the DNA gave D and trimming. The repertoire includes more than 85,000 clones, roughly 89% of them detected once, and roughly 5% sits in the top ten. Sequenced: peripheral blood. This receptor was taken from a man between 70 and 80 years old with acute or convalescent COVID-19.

In DNA, the CDR3 is TGTGCCAGCAGCTTACGACAGAGGACAACTAATGAAAAACTGTTTTTT. Amino acid sequence: CASSLRQRTTNEKLFF. The rearrangement joins TRBV7-2 to TRBJ1-4; D is possibly TRBD1 (5 bases). Deletions cut 2 bases from V and 0 bases from J, with 10 bases between. The CDR3 length is 16 residues. CDR1 SGHTA and CDR2 FQGNSA come from the germline V gene.